This T cell receptor (beta chain) was sequenced in a study of cytomegalovirus exposure and HLA in healthy donors. Study observations and caveats: The authors later linked a missense DCLRE1C variant to TCR beta V- and J-gene trimming. Later analysis indicated greater clonal expansion among HLA-associated TCR beta chains than among equally common other chains. In a later analysis, fewer than 20,000 TCR beta sequences were associated with HLA alleles at 0.05 false discovery rate.

Remarks on this clone: Its target is unknown.

There are 12 residues in the CDR3. Germline lookup yields CDR1 MNHEY and CDR2 SMNVEV (reference sequence). V was pared by 4 bases and J by 7 bases, with 1 base of the junction left unmatched. Use of 60 Vbeta and 13 Jbeta primers characterized the PCR. TCRdb keeps only in-frame clones here, not all; method: immunoSEQ multiplex PCR. Of some 77,000 clones detected, around 75% appear once; the ten largest clones hold less than 8%. The chain carries TRBV27 and TRBJ2-1; 7 positions match TRBD1. This sequence originates from a woman aged 40 to 50 in good health and CMV-seronegative. The sequencing input was PBMCs. CDR3 sequence (DNA): TGTGCCAGCAGTTCGACAGGGAATGAGCAGTTCTTC. Its translation is CASSSTGNEQFF.